The 18 T cell receptor beta chains presented below share a single source sample, sequenced in a study of T cell responses to AZD1222 COVID-19 vaccine. Using immunoSEQ multiplex PCR, the repertoire was profiled, and TCRdb retains in-frame clones only, with some absent. In the table there are some 140,000 clones, roughly 89% of which are singletons. Material: peripheral blood, obtained on day 0 of AZD1222 vaccination. Receptors were obtained from an adult in good health.

This chain joins TRBV5-1 and TRBJ2-1; 9 positions match TRBD2. With V trimmed by 1 base and J by 10 bases, 12 bases remained unmatched. Per the germline V gene, CDR1 is SGHRS and CDR2 is YFSETQ. The CDR3 contains 16 residues. CDR3 nucleotides: TGCGCCAGCAGCTTGCTACCAGCGGGAGGTATGGGGGAGCAGTTCTTC. It specifies CASSLLPAGGMGEQFF.

This sequence joins TRBV27 and TRBJ1-2; D may be TRBD1 (5 bases). Germline CDR1 is MNHEY and CDR2 is SMNVEV (reference sequence). Trimming took 4 bases from V and 6 from J, leaving 15 bases between them. The CDR3 sequence is 14 residues long. The DNA for the CDR3 is TGTGCCAGCAGTTATTCAGGGTTAAGGGATGGCTACACCTTC. It specifies CASSYSGLRDGYTF.

The chain is built from TRBV6-1 and TRBJ1-3, with a possible D match to TRBD1 (6 bases). CDR1 is MNHNS and CDR2 is SASEGT in the germline V gene. This CDR3 has 16 residues. V lost 1 base to trimming and J lost 5 bases, with 15 bases between them. CDR3 sequence reads: CASSEGARGLRNTIYF. CDR3 DNA: TGTGCCAGCAGTGAAGGGGCCAGGGGACTAAGAAACACCATATATTTT.

The chain carries TRBV5-1 and TRBJ1-6, with a possible D match to TRBD1 (5 bases). The germline gives CDR1 SGHRS, CDR2 YFSETQ. This CDR3 comprises 13 residues. The germline V and J ends were trimmed by 7 bases and 5 bases, with 10 bases remaining between them. The CDR3 DNA reads as TGCGCCAGCTTGGGGGAAGATAATTCACCCCTCCACTTT. Translated: CASLGEDNSPLHF. The entire variable domain, with the rest obtained from reference TRBV5-1 and TRBJ1-6, is as follows: KAGVTQTPRYLIKTRGQQVTLSCSPISGHRSVSWYQQTPGQGLQFLFEYFSETQRNKGNFPGRFSGRQFSNSRSEMNVSTLELGDSALYLCASLGEDNSPLHFGNGTRLTVT.

The chain links TRBV28 to TRBJ2-2; D perhaps matches TRBD2 (5 bases). Germline CDR1 reads MDHEN; CDR2 reads SYDVKM. The CDR3 length is 15 residues. V was shortened by 3 bases and J by 4 bases, with 12 bases between the two germline ends. CDR3 amino acids: CASSFRPRGTGELFF. CDR3 nucleotide sequence: TGTGCCAGCAGTTTCAGGCCCCGGGGCACCGGGGAGCTGTTTTTT. The whole variable domain, filled in from reference TRBV28 and TRBJ2-2, reads DVKVTQSSRYLVKRTGEKVFLECVQDMDHENMFWYRQDPGLGLRLIYFSYDVKMKEKGDIPEGYSVSREKKERFSLILESASTNQTSMYLCASSFRPRGTGELFFGEGSRLTVL.

The chain couples TRBV3-1 (or the pseudogene TRBV3-2) to TRBJ2-1, with D possibly being TRBD2 (5 bases). Germline lookup yields CDR1 LGHDT and CDR2 YNNKEL (reference sequence). Trimming left V 0 bases short and J 5 bases short, with 17 bases between. This CDR3 has 17 residues. The CDR3: CASSQEVSGSFNNEQFF. DNA of the CDR3: TGTGCCAGCAGCCAAGAAGTCTCGGGGAGTTTTAACAATGAGCAGTTCTTC.

This clone was seen a handful of times. The chain combines TRBV2 with TRBJ1-1; D remains unclear. Trimming removed 7 bases from V and 1 base from J, with 7 bases in between. Germline CDR1 reads SNHLY; CDR2 reads FYNNEI. This CDR3 region has 12 residues. The chain's CDR3 is CASTLTNTEAFF. The DNA of the CDR3 is TGTGCCAGCACCCTTACGAACACTGAAGCTTTCTTT.

The chain links TRBV6-5 to TRBJ1-6; D not resolved. V dropped 6 bases and J dropped 7 bases, with 10 bases sitting between them. The CDR3 covers 13 residues. Germline CDR1 reads MNHEY; CDR2 reads SVGAGI. The CDR3 spells CASRGQENSPLHF. The CDR3 DNA is TGTGCCAGCAGAGGGCAGGAGAATTCACCCCTCCACTTT.

The rearrangement joins TRBV10-2 to TRBJ2-1, with 9 bases fitting TRBD2. Germline V CDR1 and CDR2: WSHSY, SAAADI. J gave up 8 bases and V 6 bases, and 5 bases lay outside the gene matches. The CDR3 covers 13 residues. The CDR3 DNA reads TGCGCCAGCAGCCAGACTAGCGGTCATGAGCAGTTCTTC. Amino acid sequence: CASSQTSGHEQFF.

The genes are TRBV27 and TRBJ1-1; D is possibly TRBD1 (5 bases). Germline V gene data show CDR1 as MNHEY and CDR2 as SMNVEV (reference sequence). This CDR3 has 15 residues. Trimming cost V 3 bases and J 1 base, with 12 bases left between them. CDR3 loop: CASSFGDGRNTEAFF. The CDR3 DNA sequence: TGTGCCAGCAGTTTTGGGGACGGGAGGAACACTGAAGCTTTCTTT.

The gene calls are TRBV11-1 and TRBJ2-3, with D unclear. The CDR3 totals 12 residues. The germline gives CDR1 SGHAT, CDR2 FQDESV (reference sequence). V was pared by 3 bases and J by 2 bases, with 3 bases between. CDR3 loop: CASSFNTDTQYF. CDR3 sequence (DNA): TGTGCCAGCAGCTTTAACACAGATACGCAGTATTTT.

The chain employs TRBV27 and TRBJ2-7, with 10 bases lining up with TRBD2. V gave up 1 base and J gave up 4 bases; unmatched junction bases: 4. Germline V gene data show CDR1 as MNHEY and CDR2 as SMNVEV (reference sequence). This CDR3 contains 15 residues. CDR3 DNA: TGTGCCAGCAGTTTATTAGGTAGCGGGAGGTACGAGCAGTACTTC. It is translated as CASSLLGSGRYEQYF.

This sequence joins TRBV7-9 and TRBJ1-1, with D perhaps TRBD1 (5 bases). Trimming left V 6 bases short and J 8 bases short, with 13 bases between. The CDR3 has 12 residues. Per germline, CDR1 SEHNR and CDR2 FQNEAQ (reference sequence). Here the CDR3 reads CASSLTGTEAFF. CDR3 sequence (DNA): TGTGCCAGCAGTCTAACCGGGACCGAAGCTTTCTTT.

This chain connects TRBV6-5 to TRBJ1-3; D ambiguous. The CDR3 has 13 amino acids. CDR1 is MNHEY and CDR2 is SVGAGI in the germline V gene. Trimming pared 0 bases from V and 8 bases from J, leaving 8 bases between. Written as DNA, the CDR3 is TGTGCCAGCAGTTACTCCACGGAGGACACCATATATTTT. As protein: CASSYSTEDTIYF.

V usage is TRBV6-6 and J usage is TRBJ1-1, with TRBD1 matching over 10 bases. Looked up from germline, CDR1 is MNHNY and CDR2 is SVGAGI (reference sequence). The CDR3 sequence is 12 residues long. The CDR3 nucleotides are TGTGGGGGGGGACAGGGGAGGACTGAAGCTTTCTTT. Translation gives CGGGQGRTEAFF.

V gene TRBV29-1 combines with J gene TRBJ1-3; D gene ambiguous. Trimming took 4 bases from V and 4 from J, leaving 8 bases between them. The CDR3 is made up of 12 amino acids. Germline V gene lookup returns CDR1 SQVTM and CDR2 ANQGSEA. CDR3 in DNA: TGCAGCGTTGCGGCGGGGGGAAACACCATATATTTT. Its translation: CSVAAGGNTIYF.

Written as DNA, the CDR3 is TGTGCCAGCAGTTTAAGTTGGCGTAGCAATCAGCCCCAGCATTTT. As protein: CASSLSWRSNQPQHF. This chain uses TRBV27 with TRBJ1-5; D is ambiguous. This CDR3 region has 15 residues. CDR1 and CDR2 (germline): MNHEY, SMNVEV (reference sequence). Trimming took off 2 bases at V and 0 bases at J, with 8 bases between the two ends.

As to this clone: Other DNA sequences in this specimen translate into the identical CDR3. The V call is TRBV19, the J call TRBJ1-1; no firm D call. The CDR3 is made up of 13 amino acids. CDR1 and CDR2 (germline): LNHDA, SQIVND (reference sequence). V lost 1 base to trimming and J lost 3 bases, with 6 bases between them. The CDR3 protein is CASSIGKYTEAFF. Here the CDR3 DNA reads TGTGCCAGTAGTATAGGAAAGTACACTGAAGCTTTCTTT.